A single T cell receptor (beta chain) is shown here with its context. Germline assignment: CDR1 LGHDT and CDR2 YNNKEL (reference sequence). Trimming removed 4 bases at V and 9 bases at J, with 17 bases between. The CDR3 is 14 residues long. Time point indicated: sample taken at primary tumor resection. Without sorting, whole RNA was sequenced from tumor, nontumor lung or frozen PBMC. Untreated early-stage non-small cell lung cancer patients, over 55 in total, were the donors. The record originates from a study of spatial heterogeneity in lung cancer. Overall study: Sequence detection consistently recorded a greater number of beta-chain than alpha-chain sequences.

MiXCR was run by TCRdb on the 5' RACE reads, yielding one entry per CDR3 protein. The table lists tens of thousands of distinct CDR3 sequences, roughly 5.5% of them singletons. V is TRBV3-1 and J is TRBJ2-3, with D perhaps assigned TRBD1 or TRBD2 (5 bases each). The origin of this receptor is a female donor with early-stage non-small cell lung cancer. Sample: PBMCs, taken at surgery. The CDR3 coding sequence is TGTGCCAGCAGCCGGGACGCCACTAGACTGACGCAGTATTTT. Translating it yields CASSRDATRLTQYF.